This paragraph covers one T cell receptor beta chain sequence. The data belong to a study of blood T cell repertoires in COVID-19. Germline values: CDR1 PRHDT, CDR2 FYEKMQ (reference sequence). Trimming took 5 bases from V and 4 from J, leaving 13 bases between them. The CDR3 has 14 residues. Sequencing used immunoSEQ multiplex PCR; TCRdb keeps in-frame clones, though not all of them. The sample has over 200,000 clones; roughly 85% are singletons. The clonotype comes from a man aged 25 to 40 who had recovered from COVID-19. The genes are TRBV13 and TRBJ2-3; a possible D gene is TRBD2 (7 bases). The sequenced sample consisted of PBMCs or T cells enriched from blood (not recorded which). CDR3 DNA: TGTGCCAGCAGCCCGAGGGGGGGCCCAGATACGCAGTATTTT. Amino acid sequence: CASSPRGGPDTQYF.